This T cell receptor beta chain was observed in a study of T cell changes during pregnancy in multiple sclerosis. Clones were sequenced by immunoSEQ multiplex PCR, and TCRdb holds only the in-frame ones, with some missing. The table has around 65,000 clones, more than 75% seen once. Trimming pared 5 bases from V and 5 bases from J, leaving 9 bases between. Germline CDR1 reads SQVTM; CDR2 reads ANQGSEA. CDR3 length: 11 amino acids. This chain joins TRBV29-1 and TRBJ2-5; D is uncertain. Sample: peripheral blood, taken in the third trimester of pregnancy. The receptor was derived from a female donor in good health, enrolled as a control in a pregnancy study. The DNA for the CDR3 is TGCAGCGTTATCTGGGCGGAGACCCAGTACTTC. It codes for CSVIWAETQYF.